This entry is about one T cell receptor beta chain. No antigen is known for it. MiXCR, run by TCRdb on the reads, gives a single entry per CDR3 protein. The sample holds 750,000 to 950,000 distinct CDR3 sequences, approximately 32% seen once. This record comes from a study of T cell repertoires in cytomegalovirus infection. For the study at large: Public TCR beta signatures provided an indication of both CMV infection and a matching HLA type. Study-wide findings and caveats: Frequencies of public TCR beta families were cumulated, and this identified carriers of CMV plus the relevant HLA.

This CDR3 contains 19 residues. The J segment lost 3 bases and the V segment lost 3 bases, leaving 16 bases of the junction unmatched. The germline gives CDR1 SEHNR, CDR2 FQNEAQ (reference sequence). This receptor was obtained from a human donor in good health (CMV status not recorded). Some clones in this sample may be carry-over from other donors' samples. The input for sequencing was cultured CD8+ T cells from PBMCs, taken from culture after CMV antigen stimulation. The chain links TRBV7-9 to TRBJ2-3, with TRBD2 matching over 9 bases. In DNA form, the CDR3 reads TGTGCCAGCAGCTTTGTAATAGCGGGGGTCAGTGCGGAAACAGATACGCAGTATTTT. This sequence encodes CASSFVIAGVSAETDTQYF.